This is a list of T cell receptor beta chains from one sample in a study of blood T cells in healthy people across ages. From the 5' RACE reads, TCRdb called clonotypes with MiXCR, one entry per CDR3 protein. The sample consists of about a million distinct CDR3 sequences, roughly 47% of them appearing once. The sequenced material came from blood. The origin of the receptors is a woman between 55 and 75 years old in good health. CDR3s include the opening cysteine and the closing phenylalanine or tryptophan. The D gene is left open where the match is weak. The size entry is marked missing in some rows and otherwise reads once, few, many or a size class.

TRBJ2-1,.,.,TRBV5-1,TGCGCCAGCAGCTTGGGGTTCGGGCGGCCGGAGCAGTTCTTC,CASSLGFGRPEQFF
TRBJ2-3,.,.,TRBV27,TGTGCCAGCAGTCTGGGGATCCCCACAGATACGCAGTATTTT,CASSLGIPTDTQYF
TRBJ2-3,few,.,TRBV27,TGTGCCAGCAGTTTCGGGGTGGCGGGCACAGATACGCAGTATTTT,CASSFGVAGTDTQYF
TRBJ2-7,few,TRBD2,TRBV20-1,TGCAGTGCTAGAGTCGGCCTAGCGGACTACGAGCAGTACTTC,CSARVGLADYEQYF
TRBJ1-2,few,.,TRBV6-6,TGTGCCAGCAGTTACTCGACCGGGGGCCCCTATGGCTACACCTTC,CASSYSTGGPYGYTF
TRBJ1-5,.,.,TRBV28,TGTGCCAGCAGCAAGTACAATCAGCCCCAGCATTTT,CASSKYNQPQHF
TRBJ2-5,.,.,TRBV7-9,TGTGCCAGCAGCTTCAGTGTGGGTATGGAGACCCAGTACTTC,CASSFSVGMETQYF
TRBJ2-7,few,.,TRBV4-1,TGCGCCAGCAGCCAAGTCACGAACTACGAGCAGTACTTC,CASSQVTNYEQYF
TRBJ2-5,.,TRBD1,TRBV5-1,TGCGCCAGCAGACCCGGGACAGGGGGCGCCTTAGAGACCCAGTACTTC,CASRPGTGGALETQYF
TRBJ2-1,.,.,TRBV4-2,TGTGCCAGCAGCCAAGAGGGATTTGCCTACAATGAGCAGTTCTTC,CASSQEGFAYNEQFF
TRBJ2-1,many,.,TRBV12-3/TRBV12-4,TGTGCCAGCAGTTTCTCACAGGGTACGAGGAATGAGCAGTTCTTC,CASSFSQGTRNEQFF
TRBJ1-4,once,.,TRBV7-9,TGTGCCAGCAGCCTTGGCGGGGAACGGGAAAAACTGTTTTTT,CASSLGGEREKLFF
TRBJ1-2,few,.,TRBV12-3/TRBV12-4,TGTGCCAGCAGTTTAGGAGGCGGGAGGGTCTTTGGCTACACCTTC,CASSLGGGRVFGYTF
TRBJ2-5,.,.,TRBV28,TGTGCCAGCAGTTCAGGAACCCAGTACTTC,CASSSGTQYF
TRBJ2-3,.,.,TRBV6-1,TGTGCCAGCAGGACACCCTTTAGCACAGATACGCAGTATTTT,CASRTPFSTDTQYF
TRBJ2-7,.,.,TRBV7-3,TGTGCCAGCAGCCCCGCCGGACTGGCCCGCAGCTCCTACGAGCAGTACTTC,CASSPAGLARSSYEQYF
TRBJ2-7,few,.,TRBV4-1,TGCGCCAGCAGCCAAGATGCCAGCAACGAGCAGTACTTC,CASSQDASNEQYF
TRBJ2-2,.,.,TRBV27,TGTGCCAGCAGTGTAAGGGGGGACGGGGAGCTGTTTTTT,CASSVRGDGELFF
TRBJ2-1,.,.,TRBV12-3/TRBV12-4,TGTGCCAGCAATTTGCCTGGGAGTAATGAGCAGTTCTTC,CASNLPGSNEQFF
TRBJ2-4,few,.,TRBV3-1,TGTGCCAGCAGCCCCAAAGGGCCCGGGTTAGCCAAAAACATTCAGTACTTC,CASSPKGPGLAKNIQYF
TRBJ2-5,many,.,TRBV7-2,TGTGCCAGCAGCTTAGGGAGATCGACAGATAGCAGGGGGACCCAGTACTTC,CASSLGRSTDSRGTQYF
TRBJ2-2,few,TRBD1,TRBV20-1,TGCAGTGCTGCTGCCGGGACAGGGAACACCGGGGAGCTGTTTTTT,CSAAAGTGNTGELFF
TRBJ2-7,.,TRBD1,TRBV27,TGTGCCAGCAGTTGGGCCCGGACAGGGGATCGCTACGAGCAGTACTTC,CASSWARTGDRYEQYF
TRBJ1-2,.,.,TRBV6-5,TGTGCCAGCAGTACTTCCCCTTATGGCTACACCTTC,CASSTSPYGYTF
TRBJ2-5,few,.,TRBV7-9,TGTGCCAGCAGCTTAGATAGGGGAGCGGAGACCCAGTACTTC,CASSLDRGAETQYF
TRBJ2-4,.,.,TRBV2,TGTGCCAGCAGTGAAAGTGGGGTTAGTCTAACCCAGTACTTC,CASSESGVSLTQYF
TRBJ1-1,.,.,TRBV9,TGTGCCAGCAGCGTAGATGAGGGGATAGCTTTCTTT,CASSVDEGIAFF
TRBJ2-5,few,.,TRBV2,TGTGCCAGCACCGGGACTGAAGAGACCCAGTACTTC,CASTGTEETQYF
TRBJ2-7,.,.,TRBV5-1,TGCGCCAGCAGCTCCCGGGACGGCCCTTCCTACGAGCAGTACTTC,CASSSRDGPSYEQYF
TRBJ2-7,once,.,TRBV27,TGTGCCAGCAGAATTGCATTCGGGACAAGCGCCTACGAGCAGTACTTC,CASRIAFGTSAYEQYF
TRBJ2-1,few,.,TRBV11-1,TGTGCCAGCAGCGTAGGGGGGGGAAAAAGCTCCTACAATGAGCAGTTCTTC,CASSVGGGKSSYNEQFF
TRBJ2-4,.,.,TRBV7-2,TGTGCCAGCAGCCCCAAAGGGATTCAGTACTTC,CASSPKGIQYF
TRBJ2-7,.,.,TRBV20-1,TGCAGTGCTAGAGGGGCCCAGAGAGGGAAAGTCACCTACGAGCAGTACTTC,CSARGAQRGKVTYEQYF
TRBJ2-6,few,.,TRBV24-1,TGTGCCACCAGTGGAGCCCGGGCTTCCGGGGCCAACGTCCTGACTTTC,CATSGARASGANVLTF
TRBJ1-1,.,.,TRBV20-1,TGCAGTGCTAGAGTAGGGAGCGGGAACACTGAAGCTTTCTTT,CSARVGSGNTEAFF
TRBJ2-2,once,TRBD2,TRBV29-1,TGCAGCGTTGGAGGGAGGGTATTAGCCGGGGAGCTGTTTTTT,CSVGGRVLAGELFF
TRBJ2-7,few,TRBD1,TRBV9,TGTGCCAGCAGCGTAGGCCCTATGGACAGGGGGCAAACCTACGAGCAGTACTTC,CASSVGPMDRGQTYEQYF
TRBJ1-2,few,.,TRBV10-3,TGTGCCGCCCAAAGGGCTAACTATGGCTACACCTTC,CAAQRANYGYTF
TRBJ2-1,few,.,TRBV28,TGTGCCAGCAGTCCGACCCTCTCAACAGGGCGCAATGAGCAGTTCTTC,CASSPTLSTGRNEQFF
TRBJ2-1,few,.,TRBV4-2,TGTGCCAGCAGCCAAGTGGGCAGGGACAATGAGCAGTTCTTC,CASSQVGRDNEQFF
TRBJ2-7,.,.,TRBV4-1,TGCGCCAGCACCCTGAGGGCAGGTGACTACGAGCAGTACTTC,CASTLRAGDYEQYF
TRBJ2-7,many,.,TRBV27,TGTGCCCGTGCAGCCAGCTACGAGCAGTACTTC,CARAASYEQYF
TRBJ2-7,few,.,TRBV12-3/TRBV12-4,TGTGCCAGCAGTTTTAGACCACTATCACGGTCCCAGTACTTC,CASSFRPLSRSQYF
TRBJ2-7,.,TRBD1,TRBV5-5,TGTGCCAGCAGCCCAAGACAGGGGAGGTCCTACGAGCAGTACTTC,CASSPRQGRSYEQYF